This is a list of T cell receptor beta chains from one sample in a study of control samples from healthy donors and cancer patients. Only in-frame clones appear in the TCRdb table, and some are missing; sequencing was by immunoSEQ multiplex PCR. Among more than 70,000 clones listed, approximately 89% were seen once. Sequencing used blood. The receptor source for this set is a woman between 25 and 40 years old in good health. Both conserved end residues are part of each CDR3.

v_call cdr3_aa
TRBV7-2 CASSAASGNDRGRGGYTF
TRBV5-1 CASSPGLAGGPGEQFF
TRBV28 CASSLGGFRHTGELFF
TRBV18 CASSPDRKNSPLHF
TRBV9 CASSARGDTDTQYF
TRBV5-4 CASSAGGGRNTEAFF
TRBV7-9 CASSQTGTGELFF
TRBV2 CASSPGQGRTEAFF
TRBV5-1 CASSSDRGSRDGYTF
TRBV13 CASSYQAGYQETQYF
TRBV5-1 CASCITSNEKLFF
TRBV5-1 CASSFRPSGANVLTF
TRBV9 CASSPRTRENIQYF
TRBV5-6 CASSPNGGINQPQHF
TRBV29-1 CSVYVGVGTNEKLFF
TRBV28 CASSLMGVSYNEQFF